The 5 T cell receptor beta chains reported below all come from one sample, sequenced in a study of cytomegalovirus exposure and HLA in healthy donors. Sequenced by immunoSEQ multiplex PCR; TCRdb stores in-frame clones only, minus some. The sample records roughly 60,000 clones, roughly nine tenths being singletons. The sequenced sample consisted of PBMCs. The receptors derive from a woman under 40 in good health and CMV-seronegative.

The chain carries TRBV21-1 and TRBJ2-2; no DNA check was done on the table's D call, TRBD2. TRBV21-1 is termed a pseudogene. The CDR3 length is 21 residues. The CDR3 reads CASNIPLAGVGFLMRAGELFF. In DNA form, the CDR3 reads TGTGCCAGCAACATACCGCTAGCGGGAGTTGGTTTTCTCATGAGGGCCGGGGAGCTGTTTTTT.

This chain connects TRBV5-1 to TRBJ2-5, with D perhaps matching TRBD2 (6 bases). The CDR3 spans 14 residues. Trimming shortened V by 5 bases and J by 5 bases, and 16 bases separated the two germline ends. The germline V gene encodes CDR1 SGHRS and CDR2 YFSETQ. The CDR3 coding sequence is TGCGCCAGCAGACTAGCCCTGACCGGGGAGACCCAGTACTTC. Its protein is CASRLALTGETQYF.

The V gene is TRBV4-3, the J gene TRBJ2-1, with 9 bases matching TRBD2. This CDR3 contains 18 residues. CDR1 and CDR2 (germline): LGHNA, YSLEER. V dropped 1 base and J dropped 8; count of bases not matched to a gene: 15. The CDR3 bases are TGCGCCAGCAGCCAAGGTCTGGGGCGGGAGGGCCTAGTGGATGAGCAGTTCTTC. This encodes CASSQGLGREGLVDEQFF.

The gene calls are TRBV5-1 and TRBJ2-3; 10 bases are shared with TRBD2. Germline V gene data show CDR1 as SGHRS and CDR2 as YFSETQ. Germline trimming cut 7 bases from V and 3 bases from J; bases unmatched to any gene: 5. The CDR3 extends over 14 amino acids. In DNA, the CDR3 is TGCGCCAGCGGACCGGGACTAGCGACAGATACGCAGTATTTT. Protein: CASGPGLATDTQYF.

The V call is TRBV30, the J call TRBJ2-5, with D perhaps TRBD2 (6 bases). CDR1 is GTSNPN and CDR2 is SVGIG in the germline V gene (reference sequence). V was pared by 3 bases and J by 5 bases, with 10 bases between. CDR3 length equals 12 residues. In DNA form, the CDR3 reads TGTGCCTGGAGCGGGGGAGAGGAGACCCAGTACTTC. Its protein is CAWSGGEETQYF.